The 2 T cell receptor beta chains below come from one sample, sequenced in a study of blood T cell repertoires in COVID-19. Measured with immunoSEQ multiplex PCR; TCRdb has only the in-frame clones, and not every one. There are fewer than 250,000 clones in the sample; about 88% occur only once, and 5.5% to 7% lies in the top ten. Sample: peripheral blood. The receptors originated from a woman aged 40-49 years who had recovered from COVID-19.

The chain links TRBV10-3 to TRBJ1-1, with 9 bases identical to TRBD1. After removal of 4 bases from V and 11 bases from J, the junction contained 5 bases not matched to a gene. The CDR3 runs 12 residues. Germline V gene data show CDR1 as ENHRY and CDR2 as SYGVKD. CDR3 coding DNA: TGTGCCATCAGTGTCGACAGGGGGGAGGCTTTCTTT. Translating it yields CAISVDRGEAFF.

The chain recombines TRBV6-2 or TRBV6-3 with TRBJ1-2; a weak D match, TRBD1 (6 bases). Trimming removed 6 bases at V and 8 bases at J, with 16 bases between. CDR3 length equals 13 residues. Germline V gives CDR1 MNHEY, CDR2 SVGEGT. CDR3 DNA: TGTGCCAGCAGCCTGGCGGGGGCCGGGGGCTACACCTTC. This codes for CASSLAGAGGYTF.